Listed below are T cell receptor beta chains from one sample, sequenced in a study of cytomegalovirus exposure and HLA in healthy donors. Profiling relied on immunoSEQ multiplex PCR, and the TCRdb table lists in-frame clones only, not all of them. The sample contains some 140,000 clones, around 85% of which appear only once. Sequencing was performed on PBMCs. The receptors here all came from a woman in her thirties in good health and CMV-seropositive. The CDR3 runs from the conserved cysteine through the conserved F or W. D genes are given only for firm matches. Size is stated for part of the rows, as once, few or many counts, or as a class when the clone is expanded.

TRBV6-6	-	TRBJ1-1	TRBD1	CASHSSGGMNTEAFF	TGTGCCAGCCACTCATCAGGGGGAATGAACACTGAAGCTTTCTTT
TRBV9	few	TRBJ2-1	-	CASSVVGSPYNEQFF	TGTGCCAGCAGCGTAGTGGGGAGCCCCTACAATGAGCAGTTCTTC
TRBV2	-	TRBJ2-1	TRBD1	CASTPSDREQFF	TGTGCCAGCACCCCCTCGGACAGGGAGCAGTTCTTC
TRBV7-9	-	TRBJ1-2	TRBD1	CASSLRYDRANGYTF	TGTGCCAGCAGCCTTCGCTACGACAGGGCGAATGGCTACACCTTC
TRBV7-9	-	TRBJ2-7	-	CASSLGISYEQYF	TGTGCCAGCAGCTTGGGCATCTCCTACGAGCAGTACTTC
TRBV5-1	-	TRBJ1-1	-	CASSLDPGGNTEAFF	TGCGCCAGCAGCTTGGACCCCGGAGGAAACACTGAAGCTTTCTTT
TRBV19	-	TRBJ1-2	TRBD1	CASSTQGVYYGYTF	TGTGCCAGTAGTACCCAGGGGGTTTACTATGGCTACACCTTC
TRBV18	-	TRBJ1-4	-	CASTLATNEKLFF	TGTGCCAGCACTCTTGCAACTAATGAAAAACTGTTTTTT
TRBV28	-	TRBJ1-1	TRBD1	CASSQPGTGLEAFF	TGTGCCAGCAGTCAGCCCGGGACAGGGCTTGAAGCTTTCTTT
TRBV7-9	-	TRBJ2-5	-	CASSSEETQYF	TGTGCCAGCAGCTCCGAAGAGACCCAGTACTTC
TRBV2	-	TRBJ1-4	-	CASRRGVQATNEKLFF	TGTGCCAGCCGTCGGGGGGTCCAAGCAACTAATGAAAAACTGTTTTTT
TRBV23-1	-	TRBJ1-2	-	CASSNVGSRSTLGYGYTF	TGCGCCAGCAGTAACGTCGGAAGCAGGTCAACGCTTGGCTATGGCTACACCTTC
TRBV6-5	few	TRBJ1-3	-	CASRSSFLSGNTIYF	TGTGCCAGCAGATCTAGCTTCCTCTCTGGAAACACCATATATTTT
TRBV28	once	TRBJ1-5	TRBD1	CASSGTGFNQPQHF	TGTGCCAGCAGTGGGACAGGGTTCAATCAGCCCCAGCATTTT